A selection of T cell receptor beta chains follows, all from one sample in a study of blood T cell repertoires in COVID-19. The repertoire was sequenced with immunoSEQ multiplex PCR; TCRdb's copy has only in-frame clones and lacks some. The profile covers around 40,000 clones, with about nine tenths appearing a single time and about a fifth taken by the ten largest. Sequencing was performed on peripheral blood. All receptors come from a man in his forties or fifties with active COVID-19. Both conserved end residues are part of each CDR3. A D gene is named only where the DNA matches it firmly. Rows may omit the clone size; those that give it use once, few, many or a size class.

>16|TRBJ2-1|TRBV27|NA|NA
CASSWAGESGSDEQFF
TGTGCCAGCAGTTGGGCTGGGGAAAGCGGGTCCGATGAGCAGTTCTTC
>17|TRBJ2-3|TRBV14|NA|TRBD2
CASSQDGGLAVTDTQYF
TGTGCCAGCAGCCAAGATGGGGGACTAGCGGTCACAGATACGCAGTATTTT
>15|TRBJ1-5|TRBV28|NA|TRBD1
CASSQGQGGSQPQHF
TGTGCCAGCAGTCAGGGACAGGGGGGGAGTCAGCCCCAGCATTTT
>13|TRBJ2-7|TRBV28|NA|TRBD1
CASSLGTVYEQYF
TGTGCCAGCAGTTTAGGGACAGTCTACGAGCAGTACTTC
>15|TRBJ2-1|TRBV18|NA|TRBD2
CASSPLGRAADEQFF
TGTGCCAGCTCACCACTGGGGAGGGCCGCGGATGAGCAGTTCTTC
>15|TRBJ1-1|TRBV9|NA|NA
CASSVDPVQNTEAFF
TGTGCCAGCAGCGTAGACCCGGTTCAGAACACTGAAGCTTTCTTT
>15|TRBJ1-2|TRBV27|NA|TRBD1
CASSSQTGTNYGYTF
TGTGCCAGCAGTTCTCAGACAGGGACTAACTATGGCTACACCTTC
>14|TRBJ1-2|TRBV7-9|NA|TRBD1
CASRPGQGAGGYTF
TGTGCCAGCAGGCCGGGACAGGGGGCTGGTGGCTACACCTTC
>16|TRBJ2-5|TRBV4-2|NA|TRBD2
CASSQDRASGQETQYF
TGTGCCAGCAGCCAAGATAGGGCTAGCGGCCAAGAGACCCAGTACTTC
>15|TRBJ2-3|TRBV27|NA|TRBD2
CASSSLASRTDTQYF
TGTGCCAGCAGTTCACTAGCGAGCCGCACAGATACGCAGTATTTT
>15|TRBJ2-5|TRBV3-1/TRBV3-2|NA|TRBD2
CASSQGASGSFGSYF
TGTGCCAGCAGCCAAGGGGCTAGCGGGAGTTTTGGATCTTACTTC
>12|TRBJ2-3|TRBV24-1|NA|NA
CATSPRGDTQYF
TGTGCCACAAGCCCCCGAGGAGATACGCAGTATTTT
>13|TRBJ2-7|TRBV4-3|few|NA
CASSHSRGYEQYF
TGCGCCAGCAGCCATAGTCGAGGGTACGAGCAGTACTTC
>15|TRBJ2-2|TRBV4-2|NA|NA
CASSPRTSNTGELFF
TGTGCCAGCAGCCCTCGGACTTCGAACACCGGGGAGCTGTTTTTT
>15|TRBJ2-7|TRBV3-1/TRBV3-2|NA|TRBD1
CASSQGDRGRREQYF
TGTGCCAGCAGCCAAGGGGACAGGGGGCGACGCGAGCAGTACTTC
>16|TRBJ2-1|TRBV2|NA|TRBD2
CASSEVRLAVYNEQFF
TGTGCCAGCAGTGAAGTGAGGCTAGCGGTCTACAATGAGCAGTTCTTC
>14|TRBJ2-1|TRBV28|NA|NA
CASSFERRYNEQFF
TGTGCCAGCAGTTTTGAGCGCCGCTACAATGAGCAGTTCTTC